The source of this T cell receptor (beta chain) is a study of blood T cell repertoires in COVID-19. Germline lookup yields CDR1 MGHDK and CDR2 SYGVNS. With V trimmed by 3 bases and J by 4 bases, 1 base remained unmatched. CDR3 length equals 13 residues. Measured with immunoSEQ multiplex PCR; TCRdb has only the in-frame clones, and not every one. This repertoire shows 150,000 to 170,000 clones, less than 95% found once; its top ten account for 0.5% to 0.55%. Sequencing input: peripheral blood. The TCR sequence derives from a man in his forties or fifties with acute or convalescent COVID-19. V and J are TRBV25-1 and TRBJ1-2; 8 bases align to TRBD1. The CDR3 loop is CASSEGQAYGYTF. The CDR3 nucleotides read TGTGCCAGCAGTGAGGGACAGGCCTATGGCTACACCTTC.